What follows are 10 T cell receptor beta chains derived from one specimen sequenced in a study of identical twins. TCRdb re-called the 5' RACE reads with MiXCR, one entry per CDR3 protein. In the table there are around 1.7 million distinct CDR3 sequences, 25% to 35% of which are singletons. The sample consisted of cord blood. The receptors were gathered from a newborn girl in good health.

The rearrangement joins TRBV29-1 to TRBJ2-7; TRBD1 aligns across 11 bases. Per the germline V gene, CDR1 is SQVTM and CDR2 is ANQGSEA. The CDR3 sequence is 15 residues long. Trimming took 1 base from V and 6 from J; bases not matched to a gene: 8. The CDR3 sequence is CSVEGGRTGGVEQYF. In DNA form, the CDR3 reads TGCAGCGTTGAAGGGGGTCGGACAGGGGGCGTCGAGCAGTACTTC.

V gene TRBV5-1 combines with J gene TRBJ2-1; tentatively, D is TRBD1 (6 bases). The CDR3 contains 16 residues. V lost 4 bases and J lost 5, with 19 bases in between. Germline V gene lookup returns CDR1 SGHRS and CDR2 YFSETQ. In DNA form, the CDR3 reads TGCGCCAGCAGCCTACGTACCGTGGGGGCCCACAATGAGCAGTTCTTC. It translates to CASSLRTVGAHNEQFF.

This clonotype was seen a few times. V usage is TRBV5-5 and J usage is TRBJ1-4, with D hard to call. V shed 1 base and J shed 0 bases, with 13 bases lying between them. CDR1 is SGHKS and CDR2 is YYEKEE in the germline V gene (reference sequence). The CDR3 extends over 17 amino acids. CDR3 region: CASSLRRLGTTNEKLFF. The CDR3, as DNA: TGTGCCAGCAGCTTGCGAAGGTTGGGCACAACTAATGAAAAACTGTTTTTT.

This clonotype has more than one count but fewer than ten. The V gene is TRBV9, the J gene TRBJ2-1, with D possibly matching TRBD1 (6 bases). Germline CDR1 reads SGDLS; CDR2 reads YYNGEE. The V end lost 2 bases, the J end lost 3 bases, and 9 bases lay between the germline ends. The CDR3 consists of 14 residues. CDR3 amino acids: CASSVEQGYNEQFF. The CDR3 region has the DNA TGTGCCAGCAGCGTTGAACAGGGCTACAATGAGCAGTTCTTC.

This clonotype was counted ten times or more. J is TRBJ2-6 and V is TRBV29-1; a possible D gene is TRBD2 (5 bases). V lost 4 bases, J lost 2 bases, and 6 bases lay in between. Germline-derived CDR1 and CDR2 are SQVTM and ANQGSEA. The CDR3 sequence is 13 residues long. DNA for the CDR3: TGCAGCGTTGGCGGGCCTGGGGCCAACGTCCTGACTTTC. Translating it yields CSVGGPGANVLTF.

The V and J genes are TRBV24-1 and TRBJ2-7; TRBD2 might be the D (5 bases). The germline V gene has CDR1 KGHDR and CDR2 SFDVKD. CDR3 size: 12 residues. The germline V and J ends were trimmed by 7 bases and 3 bases, with 9 bases remaining between them. The CDR3 reads CATREAVYEQYF. The CDR3 coding sequence is TGTGCCACCAGGGAGGCAGTCTACGAGCAGTACTTC.

This chain uses TRBV20-1 with TRBJ2-7, with 7 nucleotides matching TRBD1. CDR1 and CDR2 (germline): DFQATT, SNEGSKA (reference sequence). The CDR3 loop spans 17 amino acids. V lost 0 bases and J lost 2; bases outside the gene matches: 13. The CDR3 region has the DNA TGCAGTGCTAGAGATCCCAAACAGGGGCCAGGGGCCTACGAGCAGTACTTC. It is translated as CSARDPKQGPGAYEQYF.

This clonotype was picked up a small number of times. V is TRBV18 and J is TRBJ2-1, with 9 nucleotides matching TRBD2. In germline, CDR1 is KGHSH, CDR2 LQKENI. Trimming at V came to 2 bases and at J to 8 bases, leaving 7 bases not matched to a gene. This CDR3 is built from 15 residues. CDR3 protein: CASSPKGLAVDEQFF. CDR3 sequence (DNA): TGTGCCAGCTCACCAAAGGGACTAGCTGTCGATGAGCAGTTCTTC.

The J gene is TRBJ2-3, the V gene TRBV4-2; the match to TRBD2 covers 10 bases. V lost 2 bases and J lost 3; bases outside the gene matches: 8. Germline V lookup: CDR1 LGHNA, CDR2 YNFKEQ. There are 17 residues in the CDR3. The CDR3 reads CASSQLLVAGGTDTQYF. The CDR3 DNA reads TGTGCCAGCAGCCAACTATTGGTAGCGGGGGGTACAGATACGCAGTATTTT.

There are a few counts of this clonotype. The chain links TRBV6-5 to TRBJ2-5, with TRBD2 matching over 7 bases. The V gene's germline CDR1 is MNHEY and CDR2 SVGAGI. Trimming cost V 8 bases and J 0 bases; bases outside gene matches: 3. The CDR3 is made up of 13 amino acids. CDR3 residues: CASRREYQETQYF. CDR3 nucleotide sequence: TGTGCCAGCCGGCGGGAGTACCAAGAGACCCAGTACTTC.